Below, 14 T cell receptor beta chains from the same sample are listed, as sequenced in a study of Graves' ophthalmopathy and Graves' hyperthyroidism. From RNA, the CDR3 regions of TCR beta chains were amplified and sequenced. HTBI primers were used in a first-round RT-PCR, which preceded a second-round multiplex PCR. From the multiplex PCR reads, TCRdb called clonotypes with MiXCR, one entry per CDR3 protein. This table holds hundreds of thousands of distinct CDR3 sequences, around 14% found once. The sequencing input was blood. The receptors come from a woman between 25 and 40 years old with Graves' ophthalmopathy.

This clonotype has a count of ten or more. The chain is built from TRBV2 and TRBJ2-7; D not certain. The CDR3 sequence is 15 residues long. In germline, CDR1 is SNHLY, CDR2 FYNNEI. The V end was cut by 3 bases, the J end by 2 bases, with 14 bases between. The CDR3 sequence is CASSDDLASAYEQYF. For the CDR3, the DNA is TGTGCCAGCAGTGATGACCTCGCCTCCGCCTACGAGCAGTACTTC.

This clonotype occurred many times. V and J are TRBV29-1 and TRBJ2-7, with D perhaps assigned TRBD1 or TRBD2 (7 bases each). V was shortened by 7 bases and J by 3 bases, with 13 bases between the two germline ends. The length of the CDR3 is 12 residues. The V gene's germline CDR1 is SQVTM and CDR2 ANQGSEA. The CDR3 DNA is TGCAGCGGAGGGGGCGGGGGCTACGAGCAGTACTTC. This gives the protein CSGGGGGYEQYF.

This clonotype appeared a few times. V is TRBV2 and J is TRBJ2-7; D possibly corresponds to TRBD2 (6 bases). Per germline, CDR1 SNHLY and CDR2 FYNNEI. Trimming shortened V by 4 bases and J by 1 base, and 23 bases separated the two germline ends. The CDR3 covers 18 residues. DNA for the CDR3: TGTGCCAGCAGTGTGTTCCCGGGACTTCTAAGGAGTTCCTACGAGCAGTACTTC. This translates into CASSVFPGLLRSSYEQYF. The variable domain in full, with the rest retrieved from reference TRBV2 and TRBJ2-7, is EPEVTQTPSHQVTQMGQEVILRCVPISNHLYFYWYRQILGQKVEFLVSFYNNEISEKSEIFDDQFSVERPDGSNFTLKIRSTKLEDSAMYFCASSVFPGLLRSSYEQYFGPGTRLTVT.

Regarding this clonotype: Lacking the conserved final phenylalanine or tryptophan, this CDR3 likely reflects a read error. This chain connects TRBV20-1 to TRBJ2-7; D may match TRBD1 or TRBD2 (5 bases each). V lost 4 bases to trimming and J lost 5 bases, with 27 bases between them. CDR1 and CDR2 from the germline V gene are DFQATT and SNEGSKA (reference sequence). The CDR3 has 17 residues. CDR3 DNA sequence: TGCAGTGCTAAAGACAATCCCGGGACCCCATGGGGCCACGAGCAGTACTAC. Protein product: CSAKDNPGTPWGHEQYY.

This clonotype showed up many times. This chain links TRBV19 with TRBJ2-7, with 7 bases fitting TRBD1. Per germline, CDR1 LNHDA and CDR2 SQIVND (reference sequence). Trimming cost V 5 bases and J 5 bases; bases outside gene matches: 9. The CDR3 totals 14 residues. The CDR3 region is CASSPGQSSHEQYF. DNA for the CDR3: TGTGCCAGTAGTCCGGGACAGTCGTCCCACGAGCAGTACTTC.

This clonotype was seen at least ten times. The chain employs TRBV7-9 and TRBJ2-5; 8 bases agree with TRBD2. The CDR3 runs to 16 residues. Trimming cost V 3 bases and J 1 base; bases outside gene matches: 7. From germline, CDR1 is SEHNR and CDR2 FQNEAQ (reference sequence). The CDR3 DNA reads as TGTGCCAGCAGCTTTTCGCCTAGCGGGTTCCAAGAGACCCAGTACTTC. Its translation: CASSFSPSGFQETQYF. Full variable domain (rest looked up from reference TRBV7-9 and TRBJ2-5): DTGVSQNPRHKITKRGQNVTFRCDPISEHNRLYWYRQTLGQGPEFLTYFQNEAQLEKSRLLSDRFSAERPKGSFSTLEIQRTEQGDSAMYLCASSFSPSGFQETQYFGPGTRLLVL.

The CDR3 is CASSYPLGANTGELFF. DNA of the CDR3: TGTGCCAGCAGTTACCCATTGGGGGCGAACACCGGGGAGCTGTTTTTT. The chain recombines TRBV6-5 with TRBJ2-2; D possibly uses TRBD1 or TRBD2 (5 bases each). V dropped 2 bases and J dropped 0 bases, with 10 bases sitting between them. The CDR3 covers 16 residues. Germline values: CDR1 MNHEY, CDR2 SVGAGI.

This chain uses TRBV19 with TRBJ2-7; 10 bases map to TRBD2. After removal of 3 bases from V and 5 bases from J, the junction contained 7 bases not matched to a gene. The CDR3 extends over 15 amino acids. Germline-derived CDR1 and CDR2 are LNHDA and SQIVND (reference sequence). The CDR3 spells CASSIRGLARNEQYF. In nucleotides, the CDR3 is TGTGCCAGTAGTATTCGGGGACTAGCGAGGAACGAGCAGTACTTC.

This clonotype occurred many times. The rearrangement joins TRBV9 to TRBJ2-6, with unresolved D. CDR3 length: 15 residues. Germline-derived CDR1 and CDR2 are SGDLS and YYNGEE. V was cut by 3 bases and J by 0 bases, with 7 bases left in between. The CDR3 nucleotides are TGTGCCAGCAGCGAAACGGTCTCTGGGGCCAACGTCCTGACTTTC. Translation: CASSETVSGANVLTF.

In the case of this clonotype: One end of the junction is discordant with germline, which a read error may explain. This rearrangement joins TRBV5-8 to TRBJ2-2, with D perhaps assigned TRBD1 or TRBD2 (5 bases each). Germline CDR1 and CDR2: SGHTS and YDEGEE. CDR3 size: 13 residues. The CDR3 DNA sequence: TGTGCCAGCAGCTTCCGGGGCACCGGGGAGCTGTGTTTT. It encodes CASSFRGTGELCF.

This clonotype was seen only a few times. The CDR3 here is CAWTAGLASSPLHF. The CDR3, as DNA: TGTGCCTGGACCGCGGGACTCGCTAGCTCACCCCTCCACTTT. The gene calls are TRBV30 and TRBJ1-6; perhaps TRBD1 as D (5 bases). The V gene's germline CDR1 is GTSNPN and CDR2 SVGIG (reference sequence). The CDR3 consists of 14 residues. Trimming removed 4 bases from V and 10 bases from J, with 17 bases in between.

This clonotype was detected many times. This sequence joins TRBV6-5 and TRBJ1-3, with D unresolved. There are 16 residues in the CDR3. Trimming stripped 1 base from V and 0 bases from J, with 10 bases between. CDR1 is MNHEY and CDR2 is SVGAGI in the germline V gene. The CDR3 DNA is TGTGCCAGCAGTTACTATTCGGGCCGCTCTGGAAACACCATATATTTT. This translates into CASSYYSGRSGNTIYF.

CDR3 region: CAWSNGQDNSPLHF. In nucleotides, the CDR3 is TGTGCCTGGAGTAATGGACAGGATAATTCACCCCTCCACTTT. The chain uses TRBV30 and TRBJ1-6; 7 positions agree with TRBD1. CDR1 is GTSNPN and CDR2 is SVGIG in the germline V gene (reference sequence). Unmatched junction bases numbered 3, after V lost 2 bases and J lost 5 bases. This CDR3 has 14 residues.

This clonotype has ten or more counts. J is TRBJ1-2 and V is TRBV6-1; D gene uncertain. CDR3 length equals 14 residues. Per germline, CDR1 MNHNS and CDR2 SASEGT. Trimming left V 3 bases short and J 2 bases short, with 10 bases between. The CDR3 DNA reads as TGTGCCAGCAGTGAGCGGGCGGTAAACTATGGCTACACCTTC. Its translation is CASSERAVNYGYTF.